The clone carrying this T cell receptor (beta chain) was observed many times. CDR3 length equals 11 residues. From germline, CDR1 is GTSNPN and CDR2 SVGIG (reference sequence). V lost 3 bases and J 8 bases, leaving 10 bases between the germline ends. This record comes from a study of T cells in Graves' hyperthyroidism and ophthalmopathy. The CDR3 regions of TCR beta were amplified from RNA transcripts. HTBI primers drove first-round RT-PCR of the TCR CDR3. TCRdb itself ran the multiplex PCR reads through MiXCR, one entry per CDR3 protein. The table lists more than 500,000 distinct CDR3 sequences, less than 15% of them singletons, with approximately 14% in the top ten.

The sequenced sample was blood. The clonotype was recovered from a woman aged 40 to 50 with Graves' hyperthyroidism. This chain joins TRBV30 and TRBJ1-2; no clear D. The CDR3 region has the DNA TGTGCCTGGAGAAGGTTTTACGGCTACACCTTC. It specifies CAWRRFYGYTF.